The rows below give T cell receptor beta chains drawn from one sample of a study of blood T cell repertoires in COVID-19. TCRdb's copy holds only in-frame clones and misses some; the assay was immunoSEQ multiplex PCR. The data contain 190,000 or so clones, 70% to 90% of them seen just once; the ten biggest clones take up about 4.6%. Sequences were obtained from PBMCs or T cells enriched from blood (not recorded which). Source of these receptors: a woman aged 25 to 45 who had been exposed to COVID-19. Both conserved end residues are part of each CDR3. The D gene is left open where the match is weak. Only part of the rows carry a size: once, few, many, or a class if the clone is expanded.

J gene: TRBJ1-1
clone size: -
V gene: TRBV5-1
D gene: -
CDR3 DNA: TGCGCCAGCAGCCCCAGACAAATTCTACGAGAGGAAGCTTTCTTT
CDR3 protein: CASSPRQILREEAFF

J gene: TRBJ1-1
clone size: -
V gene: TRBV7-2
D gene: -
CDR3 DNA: TGTGCCAGCAGCTCCCAGCGGCTAGGCACTGAAGCTTTCTTT
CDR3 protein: CASSSQRLGTEAFF

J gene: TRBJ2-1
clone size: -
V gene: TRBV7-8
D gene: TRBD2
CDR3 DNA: TGTGCCAGCAGCTTAGGGGCCGTAGCGGGGGGGGCCGGTGAGCAGTTCTTC
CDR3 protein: CASSLGAVAGGAGEQFF

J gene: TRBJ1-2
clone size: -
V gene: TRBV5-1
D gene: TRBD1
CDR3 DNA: TGCGCCAGCAGCTCAGCCGGGACAGGGGGTGGATGGGGCTACACCTTC
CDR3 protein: CASSSAGTGGGWGYTF

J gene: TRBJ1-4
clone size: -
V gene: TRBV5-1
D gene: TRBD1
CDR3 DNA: TGCGCCAGCAGCTGGGGACAGACCGCAACTAATGAAAAACTGTTTTTT
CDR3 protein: CASSWGQTATNEKLFF

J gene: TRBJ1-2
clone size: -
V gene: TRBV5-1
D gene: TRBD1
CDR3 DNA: TGCGCCAGCAGCTTGGTCGCCCGAAGACAGGGGGGAACGTATGGCTACACCTTC
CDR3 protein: CASSLVARRQGGTYGYTF

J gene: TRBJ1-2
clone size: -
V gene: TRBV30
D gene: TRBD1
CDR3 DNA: TGTGCCGGGGCGGGACAGCCTGGCTACACCTTC
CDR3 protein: CAGAGQPGYTF

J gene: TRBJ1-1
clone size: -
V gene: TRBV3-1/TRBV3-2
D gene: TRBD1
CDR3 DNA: TGTGCCAGCAGCCAACGAGTCAGGGGGTTGCCTGAAGCTTTCTTT
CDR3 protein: CASSQRVRGLPEAFF

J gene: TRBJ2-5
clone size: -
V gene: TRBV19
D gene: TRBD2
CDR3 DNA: TGTGCCAGTAGTAGGGCCGGGGGGGGAGAGACCCAGTACTTC
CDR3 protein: CASSRAGGGETQYF

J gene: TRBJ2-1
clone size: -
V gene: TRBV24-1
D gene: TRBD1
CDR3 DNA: TGTGCCACCAGTGACCCATCCCGGACAGGGCTAGATGAGCAGTTCTTC
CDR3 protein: CATSDPSRTGLDEQFF

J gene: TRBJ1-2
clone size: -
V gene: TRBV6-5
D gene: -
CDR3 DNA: TGTGCCAGCACTACTACACAGGGAGCTAACTATGGCTACACCTTC
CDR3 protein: CASTTTQGANYGYTF

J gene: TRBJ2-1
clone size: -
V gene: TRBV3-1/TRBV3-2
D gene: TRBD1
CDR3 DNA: TGTGCCAGCAGCCTCCGGGACAGAACCAATGAGCAGTTCTTC
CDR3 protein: CASSLRDRTNEQFF

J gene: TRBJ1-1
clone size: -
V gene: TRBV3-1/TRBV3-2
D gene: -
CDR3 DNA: TGTGCCAGCAGCCAAGATACGCAGGGAACTGAAGCTTTCTTT
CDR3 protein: CASSQDTQGTEAFF

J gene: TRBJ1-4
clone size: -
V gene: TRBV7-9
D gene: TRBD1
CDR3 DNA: TGTGCCAGCAGCTTAGGACAGGGAGATGAAAAACTGTTTTTT
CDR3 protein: CASSLGQGDEKLFF

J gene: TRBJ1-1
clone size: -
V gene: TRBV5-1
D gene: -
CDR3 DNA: TGCGCCAGCAGCTTGGAGGGCAGGGATAACACTGAAGCTTTCTTT
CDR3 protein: CASSLEGRDNTEAFF

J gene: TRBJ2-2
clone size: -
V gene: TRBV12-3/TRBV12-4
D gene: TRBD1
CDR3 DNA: TGTGCCAGCACCCACAGGGGGGCCGGGGAGCTGTTTTTT
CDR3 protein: CASTHRGAGELFF

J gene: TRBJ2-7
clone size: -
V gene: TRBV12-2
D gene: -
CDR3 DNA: TGTGCAAGTCGCTTACGGTGGGCAGTTCACGCCAAGGACGAGCAGTACTTC
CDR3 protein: CASRLRWAVHAKDEQYF

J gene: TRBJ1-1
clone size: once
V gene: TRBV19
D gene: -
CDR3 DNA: TGTGCCAGTAGAGAGGGTTTTGAAGCTTTCTTT
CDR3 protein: CASREGFEAFF

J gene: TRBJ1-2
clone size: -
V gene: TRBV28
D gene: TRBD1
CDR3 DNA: TGTGCCAGCATGGGACAGGGGGCAGTTAACTATGGCTACACCTTC
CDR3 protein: CASMGQGAVNYGYTF

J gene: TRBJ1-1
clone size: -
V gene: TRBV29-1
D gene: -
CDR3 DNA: TGCAGCGTTCGGGGGGCGCTTTCCACTGAAGCTTTCTTT
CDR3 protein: CSVRGALSTEAFF

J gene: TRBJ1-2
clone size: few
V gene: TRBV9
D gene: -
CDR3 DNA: TGTGCCAGCAGCGTAGGTCCCCTGTCTTTTTTAGACTATGGCTACACCTTC
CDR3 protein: CASSVGPLSFLDYGYTF

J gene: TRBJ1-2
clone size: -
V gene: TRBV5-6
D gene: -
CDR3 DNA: TGTGCCAGCAGCCCAGAGACAGGCGCCTGGGACTATGGCTACACCTTC
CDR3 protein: CASSPETGAWDYGYTF

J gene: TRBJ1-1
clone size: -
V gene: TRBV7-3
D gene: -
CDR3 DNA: TGTGCCAGCAGCTCGGGACACCCGAAGAACACTGAAGCTTTCTTT
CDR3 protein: CASSSGHPKNTEAFF

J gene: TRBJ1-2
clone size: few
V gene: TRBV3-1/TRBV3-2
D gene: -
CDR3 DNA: TGTGCCAGCAGCCAAGTGGGCAGAGGCTACACCTTC
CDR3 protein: CASSQVGRGYTF

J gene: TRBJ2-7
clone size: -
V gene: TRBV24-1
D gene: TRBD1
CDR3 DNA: TGTGCCACCAGTGATTTGACAGGGGTCGAGCAGTACTTC
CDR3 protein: CATSDLTGVEQYF

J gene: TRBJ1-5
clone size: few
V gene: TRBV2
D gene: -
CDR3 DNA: TGTGCCAGCTGCAGGGGAGGGAATCAGCCCCAGCATTTT
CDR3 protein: CASCRGGNQPQHF

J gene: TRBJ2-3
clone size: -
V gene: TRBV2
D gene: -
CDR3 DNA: TGTGCCAGCAGTCCGCGGAATACGCAGTATTTT
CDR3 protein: CASSPRNTQYF

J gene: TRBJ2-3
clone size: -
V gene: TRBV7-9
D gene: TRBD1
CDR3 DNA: TGTGCCAGCAGCTTAAGCTCCAGGGGGAGCACAGATACGCAGTATTTT
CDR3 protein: CASSLSSRGSTDTQYF

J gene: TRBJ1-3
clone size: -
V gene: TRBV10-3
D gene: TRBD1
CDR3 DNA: TGTGCCACCTGGGACAGGGGCTTGGCTGGAAACACCATATATTTT
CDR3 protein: CATWDRGLAGNTIYF

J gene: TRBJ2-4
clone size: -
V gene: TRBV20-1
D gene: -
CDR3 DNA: TGCAGTGCACCGTCGCGAAACATTCAGTACTTC
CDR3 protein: CSAPSRNIQYF

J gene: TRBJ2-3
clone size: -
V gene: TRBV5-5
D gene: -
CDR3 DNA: TGTGCCAGCAGCTTGGTGAGCGGGCTCACAGATACGCAGTATTTT
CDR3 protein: CASSLVSGLTDTQYF

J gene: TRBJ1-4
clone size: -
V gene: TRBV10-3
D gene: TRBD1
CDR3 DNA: TGTGCCATCAGACCGGGACAGAATGAAAAACTGTTTTTT
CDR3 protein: CAIRPGQNEKLFF

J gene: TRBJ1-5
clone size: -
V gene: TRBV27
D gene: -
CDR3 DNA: TGTGCCAGCGTTTTAACAGGTGCTGGTGGTCAGCCCCAGCATTTT
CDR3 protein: CASVLTGAGGQPQHF

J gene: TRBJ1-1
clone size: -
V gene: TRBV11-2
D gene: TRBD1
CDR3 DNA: TGTGCCAGCAGCCAGCAGGGGGCCGACACTGAAGCTTTCTTT
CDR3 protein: CASSQQGADTEAFF

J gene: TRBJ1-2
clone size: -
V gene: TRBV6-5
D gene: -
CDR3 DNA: TGTGCCAGCAGTTACTCGGCAGTCAATGGCTACACCTTC
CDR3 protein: CASSYSAVNGYTF